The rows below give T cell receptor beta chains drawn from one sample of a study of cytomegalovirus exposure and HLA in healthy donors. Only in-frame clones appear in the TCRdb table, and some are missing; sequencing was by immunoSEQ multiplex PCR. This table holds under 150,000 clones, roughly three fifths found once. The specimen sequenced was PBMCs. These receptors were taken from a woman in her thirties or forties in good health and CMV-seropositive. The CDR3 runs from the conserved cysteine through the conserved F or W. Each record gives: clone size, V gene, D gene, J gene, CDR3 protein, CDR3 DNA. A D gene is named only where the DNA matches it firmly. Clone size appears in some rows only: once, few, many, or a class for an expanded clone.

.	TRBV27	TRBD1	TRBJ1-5	CASSPRTGGAGYQPQHF	TGTGCCAGCAGCCCTCGGACAGGGGGCGCGGGGTATCAGCCCCAGCATTTT
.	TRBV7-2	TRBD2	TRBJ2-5	CASSHSSGQETQYF	TGTGCCAGCAGCCACTCTAGCGGCCAAGAGACCCAGTACTTC
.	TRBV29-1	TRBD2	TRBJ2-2	CSVQSGRNTGELFF	TGCAGCGTCCAGAGCGGGAGAAACACCGGGGAGCTGTTTTTT
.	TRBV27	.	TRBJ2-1	CASSNLGPSSYNEQFF	TGTGCCAGCAGTAACCTAGGTCCGAGCTCCTACAATGAGCAGTTCTTC
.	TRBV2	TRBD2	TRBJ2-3	CASSMGLAGYTDTQYF	TGTGCCAGCAGTATGGGACTAGCGGGCTACACAGATACGCAGTATTTT
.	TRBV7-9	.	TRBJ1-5	CASTGEGNQPQHF	TGTGCCTCAACGGGGGAGGGCAATCAGCCCCAGCATTTT
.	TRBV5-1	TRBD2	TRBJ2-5	CASSWEIAGEETQYF	TGCGCCAGCAGCTGGGAAATAGCGGGAGAAGAGACCCAGTACTTC
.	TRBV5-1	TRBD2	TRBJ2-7	CASSLPGLALPREQYF	TGCGCCAGCAGCTTGCCGGGACTAGCCCTCCCTCGCGAGCAGTACTTC
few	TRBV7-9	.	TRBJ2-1	CASRSTSSYNEQFF	TGTGCCAGCAGGTCGACTAGCTCCTACAATGAGCAGTTCTTC
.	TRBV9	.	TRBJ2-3	CASSVDSGTDTQYF	TGTGCCAGCAGCGTAGACTCGGGAACAGATACGCAGTATTTT
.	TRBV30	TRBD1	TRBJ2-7	CAWSVKGLRTGGGYEQYF	TGTGCCTGGAGTGTAAAAGGCCTTCGGACAGGGGGTGGGTACGAGCAGTACTTC
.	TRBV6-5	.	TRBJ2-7	CASSYSIVREQYF	TGTGCCAGCAGTTACTCGATAGTCAGGGAGCAGTACTTC
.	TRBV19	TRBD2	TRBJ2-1	CASSIWLAGNNEQFF	TGTGCCAGTAGTATTTGGCTAGCGGGAAACAATGAGCAGTTCTTC
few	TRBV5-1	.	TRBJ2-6	CASSLQGQTSGANVLTF	TGCGCCAGCAGCTTGCAAGGACAGACCTCTGGGGCCAACGTCCTGACTTTC
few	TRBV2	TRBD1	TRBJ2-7	CASSGQGLYEQYF	TGTGCCAGCAGTGGACAGGGGCTCTACGAGCAGTACTTC
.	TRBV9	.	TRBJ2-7	CASSLQVNSYEQYF	TGTGCCAGCAGCCTCCAGGTGAACTCCTACGAGCAGTACTTC
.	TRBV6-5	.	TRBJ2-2	CASTTGTNTGELFF	TGTGCCAGCACCACCGGGACGAACACCGGGGAGCTGTTTTTT
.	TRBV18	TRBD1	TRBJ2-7	CASCYTPGGEQYF	TGTGCCAGCTGTTACACCCCAGGGGGCGAGCAGTACTTC
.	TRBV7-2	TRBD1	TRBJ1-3	CASGRQGYSGNTIYF	TGTGCCAGCGGCCGACAGGGGTACTCTGGAAACACCATATATTTT
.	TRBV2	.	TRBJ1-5	CASSELGAGYSNQPQHF	TGTGCCAGCAGTGAATTAGGGGCAGGGTATAGCAATCAGCCCCAGCATTTT
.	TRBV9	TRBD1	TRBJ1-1	CASSAKDRVGGEAFF	TGTGCCAGCAGCGCAAAGGACAGGGTAGGCGGTGAAGCTTTCTTT
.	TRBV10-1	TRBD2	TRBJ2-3	CASRRLAGSTDTQYF	TGCGCCAGCAGAAGACTAGCGGGAAGCACAGATACGCAGTATTTT
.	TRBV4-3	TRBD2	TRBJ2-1	CASSHGASGNNEQFF	TGCGCCAGCAGCCACGGTGCGAGCGGGAACAATGAGCAGTTCTTC
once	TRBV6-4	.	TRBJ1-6	CASSATLHNSPLHF	TGTGCCAGCAGTGCTACACTACATAATTCACCCCTCCACTTT
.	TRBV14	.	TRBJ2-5	CASSRSSVETQYF	TGTGCCAGCAGCCGGAGTAGCGTAGAGACCCAGTACTTC
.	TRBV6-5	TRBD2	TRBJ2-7	CASSYSGNSYEQYF	TGTGCCAGCAGTTACAGCGGGAACTCCTACGAGCAGTACTTC
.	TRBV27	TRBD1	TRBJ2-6	CASRTGQRTGANVLTF	TGTGCCAGCCGGACAGGCCAGAGGACTGGGGCCAACGTCCTGACTTTC
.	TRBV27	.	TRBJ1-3	CASSPLGGEGNTIYF	TGTGCCAGCAGTCCTCTGGGCGGGGAAGGAAACACCATATATTTT
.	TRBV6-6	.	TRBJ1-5	CASQLGLQPQHF	TGTGCCAGCCAACTGGGGCTCCAGCCCCAGCATTTT
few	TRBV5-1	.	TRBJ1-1	CASSIQGFTEAFF	TGCGCCAGCAGCATCCAGGGGTTCACTGAAGCTTTCTTT
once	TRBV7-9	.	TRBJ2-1	CASSLAPGLEQFF	TGTGCCAGCAGCTTAGCCCCTGGCCTGGAGCAGTTCTTC
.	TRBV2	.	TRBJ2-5	CASNRRSGSETQYF	TGTGCCAGCAACAGAAGATCTGGGTCGGAGACCCAGTACTTC
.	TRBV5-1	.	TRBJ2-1	CASSSGGDSGEQFF	TGCGCCAGCAGCTCCGGAGGGGACAGTGGTGAGCAGTTCTTC
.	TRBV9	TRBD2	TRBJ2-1	CASSVDGLAGREQFF	TGTGCCAGCAGCGTAGATGGACTAGCGGGAAGGGAGCAGTTCTTC
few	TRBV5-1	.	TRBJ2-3	CASSLTGHKTDTQYF	TGCGCCAGCAGCTTGACAGGGCATAAAACAGATACGCAGTATTTT
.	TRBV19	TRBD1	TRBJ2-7	CATKNRGESSYEQYF	TGTGCCACCAAGAACAGGGGCGAAAGCTCCTACGAGCAGTACTTC
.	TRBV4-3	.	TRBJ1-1	CASSQWRPRQLNTEAFF	TGCGCCAGCAGTCAATGGCGTCCGAGACAGCTGAACACTGAAGCTTTCTTT
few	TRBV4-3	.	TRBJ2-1	CASSGLGTLKLNEQFF	TGCGCCAGCAGCGGTCTGGGGACACTTAAGCTTAATGAGCAGTTCTTC
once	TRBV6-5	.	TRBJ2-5	CASSYSPSPAETQYF	TGTGCCAGCAGTTATTCTCCTAGCCCTGCGGAGACCCAGTACTTC
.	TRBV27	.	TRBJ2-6	CASSFGAVGANVLTF	TGTGCCAGCAGTTTCGGAGCGGTCGGGGCCAACGTCCTGACTTTC
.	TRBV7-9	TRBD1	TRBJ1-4	CASSMDRAANEKLFF	TGTGCCAGCAGCATGGACAGGGCAGCTAATGAAAAACTGTTTTTT
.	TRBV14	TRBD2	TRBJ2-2	CASSQKLAVGELFF	TGTGCCAGCAGCCAGAAACTAGCGGTCGGGGAGCTGTTTTTT
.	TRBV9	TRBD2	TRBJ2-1	CASSEYSSGDYNEQFF	TGTGCCAGCAGCGAGTATTCTAGCGGAGACTACAATGAGCAGTTCTTC
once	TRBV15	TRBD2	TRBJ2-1	CATSSGTSGPPVEQFF	TGTGCCACCAGCAGCGGGACTAGCGGTCCTCCGGTAGAGCAGTTCTTC
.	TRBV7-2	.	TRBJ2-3	CASSLRRVSDTQYF	TGTGCCAGCAGCTTACGCCGGGTCTCAGATACGCAGTATTTT
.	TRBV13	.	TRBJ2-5	CARIGRGWQETQYF	TGTGCCAGGATCGGAAGGGGGTGGCAAGAGACCCAGTACTTC
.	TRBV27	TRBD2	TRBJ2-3	CASSLAASGYADTQYF	TGTGCCAGCAGTTTGGCTGCTAGCGGGTATGCGGATACGCAGTATTTT
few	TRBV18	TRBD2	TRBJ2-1	CASSQGRLAGDNEQFF	TGTGCCAGCTCCCAGGGCCGACTAGCGGGGGACAATGAGCAGTTCTTC
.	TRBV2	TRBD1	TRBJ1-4	CASRDSPDEKLFF	TGTGCCAGCCGGGACAGTCCAGATGAAAAACTGTTTTTT
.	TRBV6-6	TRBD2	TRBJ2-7	CASKAAGAYEQYF	TGTGCCTCCAAGGCGGCGGGAGCCTACGAGCAGTACTTC
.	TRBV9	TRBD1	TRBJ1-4	CASSALTGGSMGEKLFF	TGTGCCAGCAGCGCCCTGACAGGGGGGAGCATGGGTGAAAAACTGTTTTTT
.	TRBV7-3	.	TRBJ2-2	CASSPIGTSNTGELFF	TGTGCCAGCAGCCCCATAGGGACTTCGAACACCGGGGAGCTGTTTTTT
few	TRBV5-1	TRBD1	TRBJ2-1	CASSRDRGGNEQFF	TGCGCCAGCAGTCGAGACAGGGGGGGCAATGAGCAGTTCTTC
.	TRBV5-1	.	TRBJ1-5	CASSLGLRGNSNQPQHF	TGCGCCAGCAGCTTGGGTCTTCGGGGAAATAGCAATCAGCCCCAGCATTTT
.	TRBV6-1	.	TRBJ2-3	CASSEGRGSNSDTQYF	TGTGCCAGCAGTGAAGGGAGAGGGTCGAATAGCGATACGCAGTATTTT
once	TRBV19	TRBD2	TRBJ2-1	CASGTSGYNEQFF	TGTGCCAGCGGGACTAGCGGCTACAATGAGCAGTTCTTC
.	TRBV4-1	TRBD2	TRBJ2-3	CASSHKTSGSTDTQYF	TGCGCCAGCAGCCATAAGACTAGCGGTAGCACAGATACGCAGTATTTT